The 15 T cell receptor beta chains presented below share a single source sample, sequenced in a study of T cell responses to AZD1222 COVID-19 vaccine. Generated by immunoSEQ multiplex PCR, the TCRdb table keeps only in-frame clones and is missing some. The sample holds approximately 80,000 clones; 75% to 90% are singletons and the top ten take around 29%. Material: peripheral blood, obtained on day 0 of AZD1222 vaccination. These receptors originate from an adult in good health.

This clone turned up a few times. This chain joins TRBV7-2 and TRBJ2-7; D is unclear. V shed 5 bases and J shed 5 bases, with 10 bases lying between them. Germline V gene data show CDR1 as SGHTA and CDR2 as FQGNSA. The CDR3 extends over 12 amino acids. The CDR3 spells CASSPVVDEQYF. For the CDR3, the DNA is TGTGCCAGCAGCCCGGTAGTAGACGAGCAGTACTTC.

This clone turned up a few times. In DNA, the CDR3 is TGTGCCAGCAGTCTACTGGGGCGGGAGGGCCTGGAGACCCAGTACTTC. Amino acids: CASSLLGREGLETQYF. The V and J genes are TRBV28 and TRBJ2-5; 9 bases agree with TRBD2. V shed 5 bases, J shed 5 bases, and the junction held 12 bases outside the gene matches. This CDR3 contains 16 residues. The germline CDR1 and CDR2 sequences are MDHEN and SYDVKM. Full variable domain (missing parts from reference TRBV28 and TRBJ2-5): DVKVTQSSRYLVKRTGEKVFLECVQDMDHENMFWYRQDPGLGLRLIYFSYDVKMKEKGDIPEGYSVSREKKERFSLILESASTNQTSMYLCASSLLGREGLETQYFGPGTRLLVL.

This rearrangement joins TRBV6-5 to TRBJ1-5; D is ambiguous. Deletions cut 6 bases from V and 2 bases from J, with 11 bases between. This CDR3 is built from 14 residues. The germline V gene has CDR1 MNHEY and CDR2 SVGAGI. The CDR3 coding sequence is TGTGCCAGCAGCCGAGGACGGGGCAATCAGCCCCAGCATTTT. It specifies CASSRGRGNQPQHF.

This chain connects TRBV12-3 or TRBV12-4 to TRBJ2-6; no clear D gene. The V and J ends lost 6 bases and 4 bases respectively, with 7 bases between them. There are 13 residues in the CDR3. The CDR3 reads CASRVRGANVLTF. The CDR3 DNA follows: TGTGCCAGCAGAGTCCGGGGGGCCAACGTCCTGACTTTC.

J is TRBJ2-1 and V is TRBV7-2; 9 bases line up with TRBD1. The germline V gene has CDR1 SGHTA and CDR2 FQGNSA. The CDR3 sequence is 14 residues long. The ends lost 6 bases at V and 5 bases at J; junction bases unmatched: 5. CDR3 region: CASRTGGGHNEQFF. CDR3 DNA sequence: TGTGCCAGCAGAACAGGGGGCGGGCACAATGAGCAGTTCTTC.

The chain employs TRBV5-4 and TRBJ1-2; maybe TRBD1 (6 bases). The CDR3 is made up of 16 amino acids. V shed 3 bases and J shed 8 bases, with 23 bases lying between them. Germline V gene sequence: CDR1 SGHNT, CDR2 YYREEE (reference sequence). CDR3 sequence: CASSSGRDRTARGYTF. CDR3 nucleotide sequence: TGTGCCAGCAGCTCCGGGCGAGACAGGACCGCTCGGGGCTACACCTTC. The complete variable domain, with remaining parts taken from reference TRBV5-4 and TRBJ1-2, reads ETGVTQSPTHLIKTRGQQVTLRCSSQSGHNTVSWYQQALGQGPQFIFQYYREEENGRGNFPPRFSGLQFPNYSSELNVNALELDDSALYLCASSSGRDRTARGYTFGSGTRLTVV.

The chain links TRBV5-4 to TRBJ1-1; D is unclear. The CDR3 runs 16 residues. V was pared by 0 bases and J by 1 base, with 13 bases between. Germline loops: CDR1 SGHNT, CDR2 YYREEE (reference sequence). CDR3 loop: CASSLVTGFPNTEAFF. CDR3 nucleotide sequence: TGTGCCAGCAGCTTGGTAACCGGGTTCCCGAACACTGAAGCTTTCTTT.

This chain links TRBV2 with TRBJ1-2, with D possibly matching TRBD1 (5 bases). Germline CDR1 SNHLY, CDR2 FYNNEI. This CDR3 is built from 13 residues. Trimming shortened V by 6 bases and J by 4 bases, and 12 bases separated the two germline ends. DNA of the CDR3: TGTGCCAGCAGGGTGGGGCGGGCCTATGGCTACACCTTC. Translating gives CASRVGRAYGYTF.

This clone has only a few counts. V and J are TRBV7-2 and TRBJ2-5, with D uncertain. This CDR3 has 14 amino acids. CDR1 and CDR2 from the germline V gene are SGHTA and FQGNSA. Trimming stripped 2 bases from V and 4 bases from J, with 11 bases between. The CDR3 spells CASSLSRLSETQYF. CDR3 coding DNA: TGTGCCAGCAGCTTAAGCCGGCTATCAGAGACCCAGTACTTC.

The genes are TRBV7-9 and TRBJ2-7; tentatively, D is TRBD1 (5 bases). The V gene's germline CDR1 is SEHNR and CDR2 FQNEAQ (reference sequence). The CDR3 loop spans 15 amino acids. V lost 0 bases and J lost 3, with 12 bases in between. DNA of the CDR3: TGTGCCAGCAGCTTAGCCGGAGTGGGGCACTACGAGCAGTACTTC. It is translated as CASSLAGVGHYEQYF. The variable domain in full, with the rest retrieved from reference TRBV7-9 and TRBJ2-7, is DTGVSQNPRHKITKRGQNVTFRCDPISEHNRLYWYRQTLGQGPEFLTYFQNEAQLEKSRLLSDRFSAERPKGSFSTLEIQRTEQGDSAMYLCASSLAGVGHYEQYFGPGTRLTVT.

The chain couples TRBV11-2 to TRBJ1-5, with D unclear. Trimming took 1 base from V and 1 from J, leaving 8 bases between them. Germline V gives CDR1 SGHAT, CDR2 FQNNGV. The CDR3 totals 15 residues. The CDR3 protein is CASSLAVGSNQPQHF. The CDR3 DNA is TGTGCCAGCAGCTTAGCGGTGGGGAGCAATCAGCCCCAGCATTTT.

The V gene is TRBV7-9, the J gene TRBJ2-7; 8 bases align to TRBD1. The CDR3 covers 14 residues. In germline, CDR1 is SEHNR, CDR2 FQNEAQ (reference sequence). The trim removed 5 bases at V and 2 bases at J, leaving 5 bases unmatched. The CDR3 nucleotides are TGTGCCAGCAGCACGGGACAGGCGACCTACGAGCAGTACTTC. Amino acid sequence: CASSTGQATYEQYF.

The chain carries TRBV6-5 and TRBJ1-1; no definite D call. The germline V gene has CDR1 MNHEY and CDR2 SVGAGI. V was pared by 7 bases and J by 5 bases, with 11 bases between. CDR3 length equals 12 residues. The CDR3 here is CASIDMGTEAFF. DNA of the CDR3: TGTGCCAGCATCGACATGGGAACTGAAGCTTTCTTT.

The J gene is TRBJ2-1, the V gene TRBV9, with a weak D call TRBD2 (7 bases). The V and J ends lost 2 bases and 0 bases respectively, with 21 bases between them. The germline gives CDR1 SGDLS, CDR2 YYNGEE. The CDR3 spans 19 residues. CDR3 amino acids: CASSVSNREAGSSYNEQFF. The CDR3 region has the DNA TGTGCCAGCAGCGTTTCGAACAGGGAAGCGGGGAGCTCCTACAATGAGCAGTTCTTC. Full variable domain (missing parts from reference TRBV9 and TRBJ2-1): DSGVTQTPKHLITATGQRVTLRCSPRSGDLSVYWYQQSLDQGLQFLIQYYNGEERAKGNILERFSAQQFPDLHSELNLSSLELGDSALYFCASSVSNREAGSSYNEQFFGPGTRLTVL.

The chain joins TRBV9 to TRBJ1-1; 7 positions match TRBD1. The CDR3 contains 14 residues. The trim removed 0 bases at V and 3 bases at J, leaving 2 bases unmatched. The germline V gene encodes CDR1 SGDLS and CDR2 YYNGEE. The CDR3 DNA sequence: TGTGCCAGCAGCGTAGGGACAGGACACACTGAAGCTTTCTTT. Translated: CASSVGTGHTEAFF. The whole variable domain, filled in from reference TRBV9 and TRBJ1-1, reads DSGVTQTPKHLITATGQRVTLRCSPRSGDLSVYWYQQSLDQGLQFLIQYYNGEERAKGNILERFSAQQFPDLHSELNLSSLELGDSALYFCASSVGTGHTEAFFGQGTRLTVV.